One and the same sample provided the 7 T cell receptor beta chains below, sequenced in a study of blood T cell repertoires in COVID-19. The assay was immunoSEQ multiplex PCR, and TCRdb's table has in-frame clones only and misses some. This table holds fewer than 350,000 clones, around 88% found once. Sequencing input: peripheral blood. The receptors derive from a woman between 25 and 40 years old with COVID-19, enrolled during active disease.

This chain connects TRBV9 to TRBJ1-1; TRBD1 matches at 9 bases. CDR1 is SGDLS and CDR2 is YYNGEE in the germline V gene. Losses at the gene ends were 0 bases for V and 4 bases for J; bases not matched to a gene: 4. This CDR3 region has 15 residues. The CDR3 protein is CASSVGGTGFTEAFF. The CDR3 DNA reads as TGTGCCAGCAGCGTAGGGGGGACAGGGTTCACTGAAGCTTTCTTT.

The chain couples TRBV3-1 (or the pseudogene TRBV3-2) to TRBJ2-3; TRBD2 matches 10 bases. Trimming removed 4 bases from V and 1 base from J; junction bases left unmatched: 2. The CDR3 runs 15 residues. Germline assignment: CDR1 LGHDT and CDR2 YNNKEL (reference sequence). CDR3 in amino acids: CASSLSGGGTDTQYF. DNA for the CDR3: TGTGCCAGCAGCCTCAGCGGGGGGGGCACAGATACGCAGTATTTT.

The rearrangement links TRBV6-5 to TRBJ1-4; TRBD1 matches 8 bases. CDR1 is MNHEY and CDR2 is SVGAGI in the germline V gene. The CDR3 is 15 residues long. The trim removed 0 bases at V and 7 bases at J, leaving 4 bases unmatched. The CDR3 spells CASSYSRQGLEKLFF. CDR3 nucleotide sequence: TGTGCCAGCAGTTACTCGAGACAGGGGCTTGAAAAACTGTTTTTT.

CDR3 DNA: TGCGCCAGCAGCTTGGAGGGGGTAAGCAATCAGCCCCAGCATTTT. The encoded protein is CASSLEGVSNQPQHF. The rearrangement joins TRBV5-1 to TRBJ1-5; TRBD1 is a possible D gene (6 bases). The V gene's germline CDR1 is SGHRS and CDR2 YFSETQ. V gave up 0 bases and J gave up 1 base, with 8 bases separating them. CDR3 length: 15 amino acids.

The chain couples TRBV2 to TRBJ2-7, with D possibly TRBD2 on 5 matching bases. CDR1 SNHLY and CDR2 FYNNEI come from the germline V gene. Trimming took 4 bases from V and 1 from J, leaving 8 bases between them. This CDR3 spans 13 amino acids. The CDR3 spells CASSVGRSYEQYF. In nucleotides, the CDR3 is TGTGCCAGCAGTGTTGGGAGATCCTACGAGCAGTACTTC.

V gene TRBV5-4 combines with J gene TRBJ2-4; 7 bases are shared with TRBD1. CDR3 length equals 17 residues. V gave up 4 bases and J gave up 1 base; unmatched junction bases: 11. In germline, CDR1 is SGHNT, CDR2 YYREEE (reference sequence). The CDR3 here is CASSPDGQDGAKNIQYF. In nucleotides, the CDR3 is TGTGCCAGCAGCCCCGATGGACAGGATGGGGCCAAAAACATTCAGTACTTC. The variable domain in full, completed from reference TRBV5-4 and TRBJ2-4, reads ETGVTQSPTHLIKTRGQQVTLRCSSQSGHNTVSWYQQALGQGPQFIFQYYREEENGRGNFPPRFSGLQFPNYSSELNVNALELDDSALYLCASSPDGQDGAKNIQYFGAGTRLSVL.

This rearrangement joins TRBV11-3 to TRBJ2-7, with 10 bases identical to TRBD1. Unmatched junction bases numbered 12, after V lost 5 bases and J lost 5 bases. Germline V lookup: CDR1 SGHNT, CDR2 YENEEA. The CDR3 extends over 16 amino acids. The CDR3 sequence: CASSTLSPGQGHEQYF. The CDR3 coding sequence is TGTGCCAGCAGCACATTATCTCCGGGACAGGGGCACGAGCAGTACTTC.